Below, one TCR beta chain is given with its context. Its antigen is unidentified. These data belong to a study of OX40 agonist ivuxolimab in advanced cancers. Whole-study context: From roughly 20 to 85 years was the age range, with a mean of 60 years, and roughly 80% were male. Three patients had partial responses: one hepatocellular carcinoma, two cutaneous melanoma.

Notes on the study in general: Not determined was the antigen specificity of the expanded peripheral T cells. Among the lowest levels of clonal expansion were found in partial responders at 0.1-3.0 mg/kg.

Profiling relied on immunoSEQ multiplex PCR, and the TCRdb table lists in-frame clones only, not all of them. Among about 68,000 clones listed, approximately 89% were seen once. The source is an adult with an advanced solid tumor such as melanoma, head and neck, liver or kidney cancer. The specimen was CD4+ or CD8+ T cells sorted from blood, collected in a trial of the OX40 agonist ivuxolimab.

The CDR3, as DNA: TGTGCCAGCAGCATGTCTGGGGAAGGTGGCGAGCAGTACTTC. It codes for CASSMSGEGGEQYF. The chain employs TRBV11-2 and TRBJ2-5; no reliable D call. The assigned J gene may be wrong: the sequence end matches TRBJ2-7 better. The CDR3 has 14 residues. Germline CDR1 reads SGHAT; CDR2 reads FQNNGV.